Listed below are T cell receptor beta chains from one sample, sequenced in a study of cytomegalovirus exposure and HLA in healthy donors. Assay: immunoSEQ multiplex PCR; the TCRdb copy retains only in-frame clones and omits some. This table holds 45,000 to 60,000 clones, approximately 72% found once. Sequenced: PBMCs. The receptor set was obtained from a woman in her forties or fifties in good health and CMV-seronegative. CDR3s include the opening cysteine and the closing phenylalanine or tryptophan. The D gene is left open where the match is weak. Rows give clone size only sometimes, using once, few, many, or a class for an expanded clone.

TRBV5-1,TRBJ2-5,NA,13,NA,CASSLRLQETQYF,TGCGCCAGCAGCTTAAGACTACAAGAGACCCAGTACTTC
TRBV29-1,TRBJ2-7,NA,13,TRBD1,CSVTRQGSYEQYF,TGCAGCGTTACTAGACAGGGCTCCTACGAGCAGTACTTC
TRBV6-1,TRBJ2-5,few,13,NA,CASSESGRETQYF,TGTGCCAGCAGTGAAAGTGGCAGAGAGACCCAGTACTTC
TRBV2,TRBJ1-3,few,15,NA,CASSDLSGSGNTIYF,TGTGCCAGCAGTGACCTCAGTGGCTCTGGAAACACCATATATTTT
TRBV6-1,TRBJ2-7,NA,16,TRBD2,CASSEAGTSGSDEQYF,TGTGCCAGCAGTGAAGCGGGGACTAGCGGGAGCGACGAGCAGTACTTC
TRBV28,TRBJ1-3,NA,13,NA,CASTKGWANTIYF,TGTGCCAGCACAAAAGGTTGGGCGAACACCATATATTTT
TRBV10-3,TRBJ2-7,NA,14,TRBD2,CASRLADIPGEQYF,TGTGCCAGCCGACTAGCTGATATTCCGGGGGAGCAGTACTTC
TRBV9,TRBJ2-3,NA,17,TRBD2,CASSPDLAGGLTGTQYF,TGTGCCAGCAGCCCTGACCTAGCGGGGGGATTGACAGGGACGCAGTATTTT
TRBV18,TRBJ2-3,NA,16,TRBD1,CASSPPGTGGTDTQYF,TGTGCCAGCTCACCTCCCGGGACAGGGGGCACAGATACGCAGTATTTT
TRBV19,TRBJ2-1,few,14,TRBD1,CASSPRTGLDEQFF,TGTGCCAGTAGCCCCCGGACAGGGTTAGATGAGCAGTTCTTC
TRBV7-2,TRBJ1-5,NA,15,TRBD1,CASSLGQGTNQPQHF,TGTGCCAGCAGCCTCGGACAGGGGACCAATCAGCCCCAGCATTTT
TRBV6-1,TRBJ2-6,NA,16,NA,CASSDRIRGGANVLTF,TGTGCCAGCAGTGACAGGATCCGTGGGGGGGCCAACGTCCTGACTTTC
TRBV5-1,TRBJ1-5,NA,16,TRBD1,CASSLGRDRGKQPQHF,TGCGCCAGCAGCTTGGGGAGGGACAGGGGTAAGCAGCCCCAGCATTTT
TRBV11-1,TRBJ1-1,few,14,NA,CASSSLSGGTEAFF,TGTGCCAGCAGCTCATTATCGGGTGGCACTGAAGCTTTCTTT
TRBV28,TRBJ2-1,NA,14,TRBD1,CASDRGQVTNEQFF,TGTGCCAGCGATAGGGGGCAGGTAACCAATGAGCAGTTCTTC
TRBV27,TRBJ1-4,NA,13,TRBD1,CASQGTGVEKLFF,TGTGCCAGCCAAGGGACAGGGGTTGAAAAACTGTTTTTT
TRBV2,TRBJ2-7,NA,12,NA,CASNPQIREQYF,TGTGCCAGCAATCCCCAGATCCGCGAGCAGTACTTC
TRBV5-1,TRBJ2-7,NA,15,TRBD2,CASSLGTSGWYEQYF,TGCGCCAGCAGCTTGGGTACTAGCGGGTGGTACGAGCAGTACTTC
TRBV7-9,TRBJ1-4,few,14,TRBD1,CASSRTGEGEKLFF,TGTGCCAGCAGCAGAACAGGGGAAGGGGAAAAACTGTTTTTT
TRBV19,TRBJ1-4,NA,13,TRBD1,CASRDRGEEKLFF,TGTGCCAGTAGGGACAGGGGTGAGGAAAAACTGTTTTTT
TRBV27,TRBJ2-3,NA,17,TRBD2,CASSPRLAGIRGDTQYF,TGTGCCAGCAGTCCCCGGCTAGCGGGCATAAGGGGAGATACGCAGTATTTT
TRBV7-8,TRBJ2-3,NA,16,TRBD2,CASSRRISGGSDTQYF,TGTGCCAGCAGCAGAAGAATTAGCGGGGGGTCAGATACGCAGTATTTT
TRBV11-3,TRBJ1-2,NA,14,TRBD1,CASSSQGANYGYTF,TGTGCCAGCAGCTCACAGGGGGCTAACTATGGCTACACCTTC
TRBV27,TRBJ1-1,NA,15,NA,CASSLLSGVNTEAFF,TGTGCCAGCAGTTTATTGTCGGGGGTGAACACTGAAGCTTTCTTT
TRBV1,TRBJ2-3,NA,16,NA,CTSSQDRDLGGDTQYF,TGCACCAGCAGCCAAGATCGGGACCTGGGAGGGGATACGCAGTATTTT
TRBV5-4,TRBJ1-1,NA,16,TRBD1,CASSTQGQPMNTEAFF,TGTGCCAGCAGTACCCAGGGACAGCCGATGAACACTGAAGCTTTCTTT
TRBV28,TRBJ2-1,once,14,NA,CASIAEGSPNEQFF,TGTGCCAGCATTGCGGAGGGCTCCCCCAATGAGCAGTTCTTC
TRBV19,TRBJ1-6,NA,15,NA,CASSARREHSSPLHF,TGTGCCAGTAGTGCCCGCCGGGAACATAGTTCACCCCTCCACTTT
TRBV9,TRBJ1-3,NA,17,NA,CASSVDSQKSSGNTIYF,TGTGCCAGCAGCGTAGACAGCCAAAAGTCCTCTGGAAACACCATATATTTT
TRBV6-6,TRBJ1-6,NA,14,TRBD1,CASSFARGDSPLHF,TGTGCCAGCAGTTTTGCCAGGGGGGATTCACCCCTCCACTTT
TRBV7-2,TRBJ2-3,NA,16,NA,CASSPHGLVLTDTQYF,TGTGCCAGCAGCCCCCATGGCCTAGTTTTGACAGATACGCAGTATTTT
TRBV19,TRBJ1-5,NA,14,TRBD1,CASSRGQGYQPQHF,TGTGCCAGTAGTAGGGGACAGGGTTACCAGCCCCAGCATTTT
TRBV28,TRBJ2-2,NA,14,TRBD1,CASSLTGTGAQLFF,TGTGCCAGCAGCCTCACTGGGACAGGGGCGCAGCTGTTTTTT
TRBV7-9,TRBJ1-2,NA,12,NA,CASTPADYGYTF,TGTGCCAGCACCCCCGCGGACTATGGCTACACCTTC
TRBV7-9,TRBJ2-5,NA,13,NA,CASSTWTVETQYF,TGTGCCAGCAGCACTTGGACAGTGGAGACCCAGTACTTC
TRBV6-6,TRBJ2-3,few,13,TRBD1,CASRDSLTDTQYF,TGTGCCAGCCGGGACAGCCTCACAGATACGCAGTATTTT
TRBV27,TRBJ2-3,NA,15,TRBD1,CASLPGGRSTDTQYF,TGTGCCAGCCTACCAGGGGGTCGGAGCACAGATACGCAGTATTTT